A selection of T cell receptor beta chains follows, all from one sample in a study of T-cell reconstitution after alpha-beta-depleted transplantation in children. TCRdb reprocessed the PCR reads via MiXCR and lists one record per CDR3 protein. The profile shows around 670,000 distinct CDR3 sequences, about 12% of them singletons. The sequencing here drew on PBMCs, taken before TCRalphabeta/CD19-depleted stem cell transplant. Receptors originate from a girl aged 2 to 10 with congenital amegakaryocytic thrombocytopenia, due to receive a stem cell transplant. Each CDR3 is given with its conserved first and last residue. A D gene is named only where the DNA matches it firmly. Expanded clones are given a class, and other clones once, few, many or no size at all.

d_call clone_size j_call v_call cdr3_aa cdr3_nt
TRBD1 many TRBJ1-1 TRBV20-1 CSATRTGPNTEAFF TGCAGTGCTACCAGGACAGGGCCGAACACTGAAGCTTTCTTT
TRBD1 many TRBJ1-6 TRBV20-1 CSARRGGGNSPLHF TGCAGTGCTAGAAGAGGGGGCGGTAATTCACCCCTCCACTTT
NA many TRBJ2-3 TRBV7-9 CASSFLWTADTQYF TGTGCCAGCAGCTTTCTCTGGACCGCAGATACGCAGTATTTT
NA many TRBJ2-2 TRBV29-1 CSVTGTTNTGELFF TGCAGCGTAACCGGGACGACGAACACCGGGGAGCTGTTTTTT
NA NA TRBJ2-3 TRBV20-1 CSALPLGQFGTDTQYF TGCAGTGCACTTCCCCTCGGACAGTTTGGCACAGATACGCAGTATTTT
TRBD2 NA TRBJ2-1 TRBV29-1 CSARGLAGVGEFF TGCAGCGCTCGGGGGTTAGCGGGAGTGGGGGAGTTCTTC
NA many TRBJ1-2 TRBV7-2 CASSLARGSYGYTF TGTGCCAGCAGCTTAGCGCGGGGGAGCTATGGCTACACCTTC
NA NA TRBJ2-5 TRBV3-1 CASSHGLSKETQYF TGTGCCAGCAGCCATGGGCTCAGTAAAGAGACCCAGTACTTC
NA many TRBJ2-2 TRBV5-1 CASREELTGELFF TGCGCCAGCAGGGAAGAACTCACCGGGGAGCTGTTTTTT
NA NA TRBJ2-1 TRBV20-1 CSASRWGAYNEQFF TGCAGTGCTAGTCGGTGGGGGGCATACAATGAGCAGTTCTTC
NA NA TRBJ2-7 TRBV6-1 CASKRAGPGNEQYF TGTGCCAGCAAGAGGGCAGGGCCGGGTAACGAGCAGTACTTC
NA NA TRBJ2-7 TRBV4-1 CASSQAGADGGAYEQYF TGCGCCAGCAGCCAAGCTGGGGCGGACGGAGGGGCCTACGAGCAGTACTTC
NA NA TRBJ2-7 TRBV20-1 CRARGDPHEQYF TGCCGTGCTCGCGGGGATCCCCACGAGCAGTACTTC
NA NA TRBJ2-5 TRBV2 CASTRGTIWETQYF TGTGCCAGCACGCGGGGGACAATCTGGGAGACCCAGTACTTC
TRBD1 NA TRBJ2-1 TRBV20-1 CSARDAQGSSYNEQFF TGCAGTGCTAGAGACGCACAGGGGAGCTCCTACAATGAGCAGTTCTTC
NA many TRBJ2-2 TRBV5-6 CASSLRPRGVKGTGELFF TGTGCCAGCAGCTTGCGGCCCCGCGGTGTCAAGGGGACCGGGGAGCTGTTTTTT
NA NA TRBJ1-2 TRBV7-9 CASSLADTGDGYTF TGTGCCAGCAGCTTAGCCGATACAGGCGATGGCTACACCTTC
NA NA TRBJ1-2 TRBV10-3 CAISDGYNGYTF TGTGCCATCAGTGACGGCTACAATGGCTACACCTTC
NA many TRBJ2-1 TRBV11-3 CASSSVSEGRSYNEQFF TGTGCCAGCAGCTCAGTGTCGGAGGGACGCTCCTACAATGAGCAGTTCTTC
TRBD2 few TRBJ2-7 TRBV4-2 CASSHPGLAAEQYF TGTGCCAGCAGCCACCCGGGACTAGCGGCTGAGCAGTACTTC
NA NA TRBJ2-3 TRBV20-1 CSCLRDTQYF TGCAGTTGCCTCAGGGATACGCAGTATTTT
NA many TRBJ1-5 TRBV20-1 CSARTGGGNQPQHF TGCAGTGCTAGAACCGGAGGCGGCAATCAGCCCCAGCATTTT
TRBD2 few TRBJ2-7 TRBV7-8 CASSLALAGVYEQYF TGTGCCAGCAGCTTAGCCCTAGCGGGAGTGTACGAGCAGTACTTC
NA many TRBJ2-4 TRBV11-2 CASSLGTPWGQGGSIQYF TGTGCCAGCAGCTTAGGGACGCCCTGGGGGCAAGGTGGTAGCATTCAGTACTTC
NA many TRBJ1-1 TRBV20-1 CSAREPSSEAFF TGCAGTGCTAGAGAGCCGAGTTCTGAAGCTTTCTTT
NA many TRBJ2-7 TRBV5-1 CASSLEGGYEQYF TGCGCCAGCAGCTTGGAGGGCGGCTACGAGCAGTACTTC